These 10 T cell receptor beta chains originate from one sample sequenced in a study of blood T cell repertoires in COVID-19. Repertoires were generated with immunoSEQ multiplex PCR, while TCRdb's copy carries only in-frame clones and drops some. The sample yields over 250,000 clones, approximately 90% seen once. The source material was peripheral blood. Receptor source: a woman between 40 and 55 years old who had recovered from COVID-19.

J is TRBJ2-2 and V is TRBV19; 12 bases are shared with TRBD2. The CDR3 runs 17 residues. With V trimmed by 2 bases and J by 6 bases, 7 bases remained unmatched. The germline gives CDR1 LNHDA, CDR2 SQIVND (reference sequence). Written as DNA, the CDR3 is TGTGCCAGTAGTATATCTAGCGGGAGGGCCGTAGCCGGGGAGCTGTTTTTT. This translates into CASSISSGRAVAGELFF.

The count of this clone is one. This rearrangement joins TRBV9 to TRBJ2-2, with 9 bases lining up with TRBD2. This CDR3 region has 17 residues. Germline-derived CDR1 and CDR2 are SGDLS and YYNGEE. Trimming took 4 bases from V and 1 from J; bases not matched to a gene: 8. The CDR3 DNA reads TGTGCCAGCAGCCCGCGACTAGCGGCTCAGAACACCGGGGAGCTGTTTTTT. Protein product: CASSPRLAAQNTGELFF.

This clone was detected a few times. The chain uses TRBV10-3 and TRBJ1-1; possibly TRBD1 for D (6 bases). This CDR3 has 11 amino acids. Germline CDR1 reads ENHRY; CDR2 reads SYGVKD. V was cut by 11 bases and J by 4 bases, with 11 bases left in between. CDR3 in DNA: TGTGCCGGGGGCTGGGGCACTGAAGCTTTCTTT. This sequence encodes CAGGWGTEAFF.

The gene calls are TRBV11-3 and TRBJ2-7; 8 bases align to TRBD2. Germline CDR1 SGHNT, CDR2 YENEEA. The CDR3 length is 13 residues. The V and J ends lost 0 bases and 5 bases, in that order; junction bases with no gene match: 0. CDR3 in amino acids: CASSLELADEQYV. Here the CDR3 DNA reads TGTGCCAGCAGCTTAGAACTAGCGGACGAGCAGTACGTC.

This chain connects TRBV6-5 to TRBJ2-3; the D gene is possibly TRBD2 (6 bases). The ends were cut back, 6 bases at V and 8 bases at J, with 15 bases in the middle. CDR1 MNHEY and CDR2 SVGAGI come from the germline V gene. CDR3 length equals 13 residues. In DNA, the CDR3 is TGTGCCAGCAGCCAGCAAGACGGGGGTACGCAGTATTTT. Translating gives CASSQQDGGTQYF.

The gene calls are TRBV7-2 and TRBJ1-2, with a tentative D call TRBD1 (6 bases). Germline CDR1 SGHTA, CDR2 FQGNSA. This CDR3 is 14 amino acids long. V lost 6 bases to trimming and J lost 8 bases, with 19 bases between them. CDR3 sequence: CASRPEGGAGGYTF. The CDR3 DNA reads TGTGCCAGCAGGCCTGAGGGGGGGGCAGGAGGCTACACCTTC.

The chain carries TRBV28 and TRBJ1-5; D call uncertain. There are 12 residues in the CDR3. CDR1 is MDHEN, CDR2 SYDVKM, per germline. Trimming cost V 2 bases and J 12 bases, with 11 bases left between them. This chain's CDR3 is CASSLGPRNQHF. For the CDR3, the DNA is TGTGCCAGCAGTTTAGGCCCCAGGAACCAGCATTTT. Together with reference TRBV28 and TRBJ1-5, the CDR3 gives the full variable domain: DVKVTQSSRYLVKRTGEKVFLECVQDMDHENMFWYRQDPGLGLRLIYFSYDVKMKEKGDIPEGYSVSREKKERFSLILESASTNQTSMYLCASSLGPRNQHFGDGTRLSIL.

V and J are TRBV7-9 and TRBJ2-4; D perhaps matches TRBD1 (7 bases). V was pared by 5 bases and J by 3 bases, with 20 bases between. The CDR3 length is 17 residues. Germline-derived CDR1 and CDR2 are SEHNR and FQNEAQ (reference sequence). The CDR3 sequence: CASSPQLRQGGKNIQYF. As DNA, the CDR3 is TGTGCCAGCAGCCCCCAACTCAGACAGGGAGGCAAAAACATTCAGTACTTC.

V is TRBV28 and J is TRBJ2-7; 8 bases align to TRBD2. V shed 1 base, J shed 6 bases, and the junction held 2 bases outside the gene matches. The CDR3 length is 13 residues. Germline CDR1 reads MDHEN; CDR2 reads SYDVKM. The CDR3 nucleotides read TGTGCCAGCAGTTTATCTCGGGAGGGCGAGCAGTACGTC. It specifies CASSLSREGEQYV.

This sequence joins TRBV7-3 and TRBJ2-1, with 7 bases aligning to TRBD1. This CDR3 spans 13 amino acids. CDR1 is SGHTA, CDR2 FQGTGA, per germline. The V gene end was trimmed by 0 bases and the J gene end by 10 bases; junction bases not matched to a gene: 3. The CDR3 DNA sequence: TGTGCCAGCAGCTTAACGTGGACAGGAGAGCAGTTCTTC. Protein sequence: CASSLTWTGEQFF.